One and the same sample provided the 11 T cell receptor beta chains below, sequenced in a study of cytomegalovirus exposure and HLA in healthy donors. With 60 Vbeta and 13 Jbeta primers, the PCR was carried out. The assay was immunoSEQ multiplex PCR, and TCRdb's table has in-frame clones only and misses some. Altogether under 200,000 clones are present, roughly 80% being singletons, with the ten largest covering less than 2%. Input material: PBMCs. Receptors were obtained from a woman aged 18 to 35 in good health and CMV-seronegative.

The V gene is TRBV11-3, the J gene TRBJ2-5; 11 bases align to TRBD2. Germline-derived CDR1 and CDR2 are SGHNT and YENEEA. V dropped 5 bases and J dropped 5; count of bases not matched to a gene: 4. The CDR3 spans 14 residues. This chain's CDR3 is CASSARLAGETQYF. DNA for the CDR3: TGTGCCAGCAGCGCCAGACTAGCGGGGGAGACCCAGTACTTC.

A single count supports this clone. This rearrangement joins TRBV7-8 to TRBJ2-2; D unclear. The V end lost 3 bases, the J end lost 6 bases, and 5 bases lay between the germline ends. The CDR3 extends over 12 amino acids. CDR1 and CDR2 (germline): SGHVS, FQNEAQ. This CDR3 is CASSLRAGELFF. DNA of the CDR3: TGTGCCAGCAGCTTGAGAGCCGGGGAGCTGTTTTTT.

The chain carries TRBV27 and TRBJ1-2; D is ambiguous. V was trimmed by 0 bases and J by 2 bases, leaving 13 bases between them. The CDR3 is made up of 16 amino acids. Germline V CDR1 and CDR2: MNHEY, SMNVEV (reference sequence). The CDR3 loop reads CASSLSAGFENYGYTF. CDR3 sequence (DNA): TGTGCCAGCAGTTTATCGGCAGGCTTCGAAAACTATGGCTACACCTTC.

This sequence joins TRBV5-4 and TRBJ2-7; 12 nucleotides line up with TRBD2. The germline V gene has CDR1 SGHNT and CDR2 YYREEE (reference sequence). The V segment lost 5 bases and the J segment 6 bases; nucleotides outside the gene matches: 9. This CDR3 comprises 15 residues. The CDR3 DNA reads TGTGCCAGCAGGTACGGACTAGCGGGACCTTTCGAGCAGTACTTC. This encodes CASRYGLAGPFEQYF.

The J gene is TRBJ2-7, the V gene TRBV18; 14 bases map to TRBD2. The J segment lost 7 bases and the V segment lost 2 bases, leaving 4 bases of the junction unmatched. CDR1 KGHSH and CDR2 LQKENI come from the germline V gene. The CDR3 length is 15 residues. DNA of the CDR3: TGTGCCAGCTCACCAGGGACTAGCGGGAGTTATGAGCAGTACTTC. Translating gives CASSPGTSGSYEQYF.

The chain employs TRBV5-1 and TRBJ2-7; a possible D gene is TRBD1 (6 bases). The CDR3 has 14 residues. The V end was cut by 2 bases, the J end by 2 bases, with 11 bases between. Looked up from germline, CDR1 is SGHRS and CDR2 is YFSETQ. This chain's CDR3 is CASSFQDRTYEQYF. CDR3 nucleotide sequence: TGCGCCAGCAGCTTTCAGGACAGAACCTACGAGCAGTACTTC.

This clone was seen just once. V is TRBV27 and J is TRBJ2-7; TRBD1 might be the D (6 bases). This CDR3 is built from 13 residues. Germline V lookup: CDR1 MNHEY, CDR2 SMNVEV (reference sequence). V lost 6 bases, J lost 0 bases, and 9 bases lay in between. CDR3 bases: TGTGCCAGCAGAGGACAGAACTCCTACGAGCAGTACTTC. It encodes CASRGQNSYEQYF.

The chain uses TRBV15 and TRBJ2-1; D possibly corresponds to TRBD2 (6 bases). The CDR3 is 14 amino acids. Germline lookup yields CDR1 LNHNV and CDR2 YYDKDF (reference sequence). V was pared by 1 base and J by 9 bases, with 13 bases between. The CDR3 region is CATSRGRGGGEQFF. CDR3 bases: TGTGCCACCAGCAGAGGGCGGGGTGGGGGTGAGCAGTTCTTC.

The V gene is TRBV28, the J gene TRBJ2-5, with TRBD2 matching over 9 bases. The CDR3 consists of 15 residues. Germline V gene sequence: CDR1 MDHEN, CDR2 SYDVKM. V was pared by 3 bases and J by 1 base, with 3 bases of the junction left unmatched. CDR3 sequence: CASSFSREGQETQYF. In DNA form, the CDR3 reads TGTGCCAGCAGTTTTTCGCGGGAGGGCCAAGAGACCCAGTACTTC. Filled out from reference TRBV28 and TRBJ2-5, the complete variable domain reads DVKVTQSSRYLVKRTGEKVFLECVQDMDHENMFWYRQDPGLGLRLIYFSYDVKMKEKGDIPEGYSVSREKKERFSLILESASTNQTSMYLCASSFSREGQETQYFGPGTRLLVL.

This chain uses TRBV29-1 with TRBJ2-7; the D gene is possibly TRBD2 (5 bases). CDR1 is SQVTM, CDR2 ANQGSEA, per germline. The V gene lost 5 bases and the J gene lost 2 bases, with 13 bases spanning the gap. The CDR3 covers 13 residues. The CDR3 protein is CSVSRGIAYEQYF. DNA of the CDR3: TGCAGCGTTAGTCGAGGGATCGCCTACGAGCAGTACTTC.

The chain joins TRBV19 to TRBJ1-1; D might be TRBD1 (6 bases). V lost 6 bases and J 3 bases, leaving 14 bases between the germline ends. Germline V gene lookup returns CDR1 LNHDA and CDR2 SQIVND (reference sequence). The CDR3 loop spans 14 amino acids. This chain's CDR3 is CASRPDRLYTEAFF. DNA for the CDR3: TGTGCCAGTAGACCGGACAGACTTTACACTGAAGCTTTCTTT.